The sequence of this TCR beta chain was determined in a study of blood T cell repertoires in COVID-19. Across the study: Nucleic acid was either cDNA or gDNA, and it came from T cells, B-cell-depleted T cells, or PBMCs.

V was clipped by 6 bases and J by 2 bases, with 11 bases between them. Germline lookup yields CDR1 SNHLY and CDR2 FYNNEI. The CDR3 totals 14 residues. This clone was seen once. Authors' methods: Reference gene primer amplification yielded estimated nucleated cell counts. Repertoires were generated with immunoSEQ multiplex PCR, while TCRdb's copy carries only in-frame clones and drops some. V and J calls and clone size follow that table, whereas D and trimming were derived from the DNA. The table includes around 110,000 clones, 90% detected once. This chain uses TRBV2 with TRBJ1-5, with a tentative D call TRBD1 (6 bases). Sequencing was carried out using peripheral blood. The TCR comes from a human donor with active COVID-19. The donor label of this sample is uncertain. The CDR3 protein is CASSDRIRNQPQHF. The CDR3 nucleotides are TGTGCCAGCAGCGACAGGATTCGCAATCAGCCCCAGCATTTT. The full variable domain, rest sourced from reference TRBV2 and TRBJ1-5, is EPEVTQTPSHQVTQMGQEVILRCVPISNHLYFYWYRQILGQKVEFLVSFYNNEISEKSEIFDDQFSVERPDGSNFTLKIRSTKLEDSAMYFCASSDRIRNQPQHFGDGTRLSIL.